These T cell receptor beta chains were read from a single sample in a study of cytomegalovirus exposure and HLA in healthy donors. The repertoire was sequenced with immunoSEQ multiplex PCR; TCRdb's copy has only in-frame clones and lacks some. This repertoire shows roughly 150,000 clones, 88% found once; its top ten account for around 3%. Sequencing was done on a sample of PBMCs. The receptors were gathered from a man between 18 and 29 years old in good health and CMV-seronegative. Each CDR3 is given with its conserved first and last residue. Fields, in order: clone size, V gene, J gene, D gene, CDR3 DNA, CDR3 protein. The D gene is left open where the match is weak. For some rows the clone size is stated as once, few or many, or as a class when expanded; others skip it.

.,TRBV5-1,TRBJ1-2,TRBD1,TGCGCCAGCAGCCACGGACAGGGCCGAGGTGATGGCTACACCTTC,CASSHGQGRGDGYTF
.,TRBV27,TRBJ1-5,.,TGTGCCAGCAGTTTGGGGGCCAATCAGCCCCAGCATTTT,CASSLGANQPQHF
.,TRBV27,TRBJ2-7,TRBD1,TGTGCCAGCACCAAAGGGACAGGGGCGGGAGAGCAGTACTTC,CASTKGTGAGEQYF
.,TRBV5-1,TRBJ1-2,TRBD1,TGCGCCAGCAGCTTTGACAGGGAAGGCTACACCTTC,CASSFDREGYTF
.,TRBV4-2,TRBJ2-7,TRBD2,TGTGCCAGCAGCCAGAATAGCGGGAGCTCTGACGAGCAGTACTTC,CASSQNSGSSDEQYF
few,TRBV13,TRBJ1-2,.,TGTGCCAGCAGCTTAGGGAGCGGAAACTATGGCTACACCTTC,CASSLGSGNYGYTF
.,TRBV6-5,TRBJ2-1,.,TGTGCCAGCAGTTACTCGCGCCACAATGAGCAGTTCTTC,CASSYSRHNEQFF
.,TRBV28,TRBJ2-7,TRBD1,TGTGCCAGCGGGACCGGGACAGGGGTAGGCGAGCAGTACTTC,CASGTGTGVGEQYF
.,TRBV30,TRBJ1-3,.,TGTGCCTGGAGTGAGGGTACGGGGTACTCTGGAAACACCATATATTTT,CAWSEGTGYSGNTIYF
once,TRBV25-1,TRBJ1-5,TRBD1,TGTGCCAGCAGTGAATTGGGAACAGGGGATTTCCGAAATCAGCCCCAGCATTTT,CASSELGTGDFRNQPQHF
.,TRBV29-1,TRBJ1-1,TRBD1,TGCAGCGTTGAAAGGGACAGTTTGGCGTACACTGAAGCTTTCTTT,CSVERDSLAYTEAFF
once,TRBV27,TRBJ2-7,TRBD1,TGTGCCAGCAGTTCAATAGCTGGACAGGGGGACGAGCAGTACTTC,CASSSIAGQGDEQYF
.,TRBV14,TRBJ2-7,TRBD1,TGTGCCAGCAGCCCGCAGGGGGATTACGAGCAGTACTTC,CASSPQGDYEQYF
.,TRBV7-9,TRBJ2-3,.,TGTGCCAGCAGCTACGCACTAGGCACAGATACGCAGTATTTT,CASSYALGTDTQYF
.,TRBV5-4,TRBJ2-1,TRBD2,TGTGCCAGCAGCCGGATAGCGGGGGATAACAATGAGCAGTTCTTC,CASSRIAGDNNEQFF
.,TRBV11-2,TRBJ2-1,TRBD2,TGTGCCAGCGTTCTTAGGGCTAGCGGCGGAATGGGGTCCTACAATGAGCAGTTCTTC,CASVLRASGGMGSYNEQFF
.,TRBV6-5,TRBJ2-7,TRBD2,TGTGCCAGCACTAGCGGGAGGACCTACGAGCAGTACTTC,CASTSGRTYEQYF
.,TRBV6-6,TRBJ2-2,TRBD1,TGTGCCAGCAGTACGGAAGGACAGGCTTTCAGGGGGGAGCTGTTTTTT,CASSTEGQAFRGELFF
.,TRBV28,TRBJ1-6,.,TGTGCCAGCAGTTTAACCGGGAGCAATTCACCCCTCCACTTT,CASSLTGSNSPLHF
.,TRBV6-5,TRBJ2-5,.,TGTGCCAGCAGTTACTTAGACAGCGAAGAGACCCAGTACTTC,CASSYLDSEETQYF